This T cell receptor (beta chain) was recorded in a study of regulatory T cells in long-lasting Graves disease. Across the whole study: Antithyroid drugs had been given to newly diagnosed Graves' patients for under 3 months.

The germline V gene has CDR1 MNHNS and CDR2 SASEGT. With 2 bases removed from V and 6 bases from J, the gap between germline ends came to 23 bases. The CDR3 runs to 17 residues. Library construction for TCR beta used iRepertoire HTBI primers and Arm-PCR of CDR3 regions. Each CDR3 protein gets one entry after TCRdb re-called the multiplex PCR reads with MiXCR. The sample yields roughly 380,000 distinct CDR3 sequences, 16% seen once. The time point here: newly diagnosed GD, antithyroid drugs for less than 3 months. From RNA extracted from PBMCs, the TCR library was made. A further study also used this sample, focusing on T cells in Graves' hyperthyroidism and ophthalmopathy.

The J gene is TRBJ2-7, the V gene TRBV6-1; perhaps TRBD1 as D (6 bases). Specimen: peripheral blood mononuclear cells (PBMCs), collected at new diagnosis, from a patient treated with antithyroid drugs. This TCR came from a man aged 40-49 years with Graves disease. As DNA, the CDR3 is TGTGCCAGCAGTGAACAAGGGACACTGGGGAGTAGAGTCGAGCAGTACTTC. Its protein is CASSEQGTLGSRVEQYF.